Presented here are 6 T cell receptor beta chains from one specimen sequenced in a study of T-cell memory formation after mild COVID-19. From the 5' RACE reads, TCRdb called clonotypes with MiXCR, one entry per CDR3 protein. In the table there are 250,000 to 350,000 distinct CDR3 sequences, under 20% of which are singletons. The sequenced material came from PBMCs or a T cell subset sorted from them (not recorded which). The receptors stem from a man in his late teens or twenties who had mild COVID-19 (a few samples of this study predate the infection). Cell type and time point are not known.

The table lists this clonotype with many counts. The chain recombines TRBV20-1 with TRBJ2-3; D not resolved. The CDR3 sequence is 12 residues long. The V and J ends lost 6 bases and 0 bases respectively, with 7 bases between them. From germline, CDR1 is DFQATT and CDR2 SNEGSKA (reference sequence). Here the CDR3 DNA reads TGCAGTGCCCCGAAGAGCACAGATACGCAGTATTTT. As protein: CSAPKSTDTQYF.

This rearrangement joins TRBV30 to TRBJ2-2; D gene uncertain. Germline V CDR1 and CDR2: GTSNPN, SVGIG (reference sequence). The length of the CDR3 is 10 residues. V lost 2 bases to trimming and J lost 6 bases, with 1 base between them. The CDR3 nucleotides are TGTGCCTGGAGTTCCGGGGAGCTGTTTTTT. It codes for CAWSSGELFF.

This clonotype was seen many times. The V call is TRBV7-3, the J call TRBJ2-3; the D is unclear. In germline, CDR1 is SGHTA, CDR2 FQGTGA. Between the trimmed V and J ends, which lost 5 bases and 8 bases, there was a span of 14 bases. This CDR3 is built from 13 residues. CDR3 region: CASSPRPGGTQYF. CDR3 DNA: TGTGCCAGCAGCCCTCGACCTGGCGGTACGCAGTATTTT.

This clonotype was detected only a few times. This rearrangement joins TRBV6-5 to TRBJ2-3; D remains unclear. This CDR3 is 13 amino acids long. The germline V and J ends were trimmed by 8 bases and 3 bases, with 12 bases remaining between them. CDR1 and CDR2 (germline): MNHEY, SVGAGI. Written as DNA, the CDR3 is TGTGCCAGCGGTTTTACAGCTACAGATACGCAGTATTTT. This encodes CASGFTATDTQYF.

For this clonotype: A read error may explain this, as a much larger clone is one base away. This chain joins TRBV12-3 or TRBV12-4 and TRBJ1-1, with 8 nucleotides matching TRBD1. Trimming cost V 5 bases and J 10 bases; bases outside gene matches: 9. CDR3 size: 13 residues. CDR3 residues: CASSTTGALVAFF. The CDR3 DNA reads as TGTGCCAGCAGTACGACAGGGGCTCTTGTAGCTTTCTTT.

This chain joins TRBV7-3 and TRBJ1-3; D is unresolved. The CDR3 contains 15 residues. Germline-derived CDR1 and CDR2 are SGHTA and FQGTGA. V shed 3 bases and J shed 0 bases, with 9 bases lying between them. The CDR3 region is CASSFSGGSGNTIYF. The DNA of the CDR3 is TGTGCCAGCAGCTTCTCGGGAGGCTCTGGAAACACCATATATTTT. Full variable domain (outside the CDR3, taken from reference TRBV7-3 and TRBJ1-3): GAGVSQTPSNKVTEKGKYVELRCDPISGHTALYWYRQSLGQGPEFLIYFQGTGAADDSGLPNDRFFAVRPEGSVSTLKIQRTERGDSAVYLCASSFSGGSGNTIYFGEGSWLTVV.